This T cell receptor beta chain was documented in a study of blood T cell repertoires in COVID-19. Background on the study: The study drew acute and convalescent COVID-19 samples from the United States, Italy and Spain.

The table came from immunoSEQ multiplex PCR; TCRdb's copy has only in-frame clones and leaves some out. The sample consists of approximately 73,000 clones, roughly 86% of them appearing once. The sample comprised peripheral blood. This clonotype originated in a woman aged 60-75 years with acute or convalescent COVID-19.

The CDR3 sequence: CAISDLAVISYNEQFF. The CDR3 DNA sequence: TGTGCCATCAGTGATCTAGCGGTCATCTCCTACAATGAGCAGTTCTTC. The chain joins TRBV10-3 to TRBJ2-1; 7 bases are shared with TRBD2. This CDR3 comprises 16 residues. Trimming removed 3 bases from V and 0 bases from J; junction bases left unmatched: 5. The germline V gene encodes CDR1 ENHRY and CDR2 SYGVKD.